A selection of T cell receptor beta chains follows, all from one sample in a study of cytomegalovirus exposure and HLA in healthy donors. Generated by immunoSEQ multiplex PCR, the TCRdb table keeps only in-frame clones and is missing some. The profile shows about 110,000 clones, 65% to 80% of them singletons. The sample was PBMCs. Receptor source: a man aged 60-69 years in good health and CMV-seronegative. The CDR3 runs from the conserved cysteine through the conserved F or W. The order of the fields is V gene, J gene, D gene, clone size, CDR3 DNA, CDR3 protein. D genes are given only for firm matches. Only part of the rows carry a size: once, few, many, or a class if the clone is expanded.

v_call: TRBV10-3
j_call: TRBJ2-1
d_call: -
clone_size: -
cdr3_nt: TGTGCCATCAGTGAGACCTTCGTAGGGAGCTCCTACAATGAGCAGTTCTTC
cdr3_aa: CAISETFVGSSYNEQFF

v_call: TRBV11-2
j_call: TRBJ2-1
d_call: TRBD1
clone_size: -
cdr3_nt: TGTGCCAGCAGCTCCGGGACAGGGGTTGAGCAGTTCTTC
cdr3_aa: CASSSGTGVEQFF

v_call: TRBV29-1
j_call: TRBJ1-1
d_call: -
clone_size: few
cdr3_nt: TGCAGCGTATCCCCGGGTGGGACTGAAGCTTTCTTT
cdr3_aa: CSVSPGGTEAFF

v_call: TRBV27
j_call: TRBJ1-5
d_call: TRBD1
clone_size: -
cdr3_nt: TGTGCCAGCAGTCGGGACAGGCGGCCCCAGCATTTT
cdr3_aa: CASSRDRRPQHF

v_call: TRBV7-9
j_call: TRBJ1-6
d_call: TRBD1
clone_size: few
cdr3_nt: TGTGCCAGCAGCCCCTGGCGGGACAGGGATTCACCCCTCCACTTT
cdr3_aa: CASSPWRDRDSPLHF

v_call: TRBV18
j_call: TRBJ1-6
d_call: -
clone_size: -
cdr3_nt: TGTGCCAGCTCGCACGGGTGGGATTCACCCCTCCACTTT
cdr3_aa: CASSHGWDSPLHF

v_call: TRBV2
j_call: TRBJ2-1
d_call: TRBD1
clone_size: -
cdr3_nt: TGTGCCAGCAGGAACAGGGGGCCCTACAATGAGCAGTTCTTC
cdr3_aa: CASRNRGPYNEQFF

v_call: TRBV29-1
j_call: TRBJ2-7
d_call: -
clone_size: once
cdr3_nt: TGCAGCGTTGGGATTTCTCGGGGGTACGAGCAGTACTTC
cdr3_aa: CSVGISRGYEQYF

v_call: TRBV5-5
j_call: TRBJ2-1
d_call: -
clone_size: -
cdr3_nt: TGTGCCAGCAGCTTTAACCGGGACACCGCCCGAAATGAGCAGTTCTTC
cdr3_aa: CASSFNRDTARNEQFF

v_call: TRBV6-1
j_call: TRBJ2-5
d_call: -
clone_size: -
cdr3_nt: TGTGCCAGCGGGGAGTGGGGAGAGACCCAGTACTTC
cdr3_aa: CASGEWGETQYF

v_call: TRBV7-9
j_call: TRBJ2-2
d_call: -
clone_size: -
cdr3_nt: TGTGCCAGCAAGAACAAAGAGAACACCGGGGAGCTGTTTTTT
cdr3_aa: CASKNKENTGELFF

v_call: TRBV28
j_call: TRBJ1-5
d_call: TRBD1
clone_size: -
cdr3_nt: TGTGCCAGCAGCCTCGACAGGGTGAGGCATCAGCCCCAGCATTTT
cdr3_aa: CASSLDRVRHQPQHF

v_call: TRBV5-1
j_call: TRBJ2-5
d_call: TRBD2
clone_size: few
cdr3_nt: TGCGCCAGCAGCTTGGGAATAGCGGGGGGTTTCGGAGAGACCCAGTACTTC
cdr3_aa: CASSLGIAGGFGETQYF